The clone carrying this T cell receptor beta chain turned up a few times. Additional DNA sequences in this sample encode the identical CDR3. The data belong to a study of shared clonotypes between healthy human individuals. V was clipped by 2 bases and J by 3 bases, with 11 bases between them. Germline CDR1 and CDR2: PRHDT and FYEKMQ (reference sequence). This CDR3 has 14 residues. Several immunoSEQ plates held equal portions of the genomic DNA taken from each subset. The protocol was immunoSEQ multiplex PCR, while the TCRdb copy is restricted to in-frame clones and leaves out a portion. The table shows about 480,000 clones, with 75% to 85% occurring only once.

Sequencing was carried out using PBMCs. The chain links TRBV13 to TRBJ2-7, with a possible D match to TRBD1 (5 bases). This clonotype was obtained from a woman aged 40 to 49 in good health. Some clones in this sample may be carry-over from other donors' samples. The CDR3 sequence: CASSLRGSRYEQYF. DNA of the CDR3: TGTGCCAGCAGCTTAAGGGGCAGCCGCTACGAGCAGTACTTC.